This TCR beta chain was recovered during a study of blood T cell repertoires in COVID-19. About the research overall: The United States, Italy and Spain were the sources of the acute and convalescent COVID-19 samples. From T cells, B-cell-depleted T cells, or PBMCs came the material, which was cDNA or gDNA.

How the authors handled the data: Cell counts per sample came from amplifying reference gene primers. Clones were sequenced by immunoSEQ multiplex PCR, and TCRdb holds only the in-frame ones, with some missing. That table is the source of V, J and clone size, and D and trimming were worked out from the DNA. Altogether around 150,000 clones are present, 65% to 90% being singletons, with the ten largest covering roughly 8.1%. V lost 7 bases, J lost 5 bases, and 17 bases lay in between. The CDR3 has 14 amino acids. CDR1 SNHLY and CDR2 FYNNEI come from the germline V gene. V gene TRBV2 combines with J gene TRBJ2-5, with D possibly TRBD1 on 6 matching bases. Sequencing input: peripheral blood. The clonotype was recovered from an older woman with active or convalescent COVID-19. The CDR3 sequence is CASKPNRDPETQYF. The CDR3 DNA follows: TGTGCCAGCAAACCTAACAGGGACCCCGAGACCCAGTACTTC.